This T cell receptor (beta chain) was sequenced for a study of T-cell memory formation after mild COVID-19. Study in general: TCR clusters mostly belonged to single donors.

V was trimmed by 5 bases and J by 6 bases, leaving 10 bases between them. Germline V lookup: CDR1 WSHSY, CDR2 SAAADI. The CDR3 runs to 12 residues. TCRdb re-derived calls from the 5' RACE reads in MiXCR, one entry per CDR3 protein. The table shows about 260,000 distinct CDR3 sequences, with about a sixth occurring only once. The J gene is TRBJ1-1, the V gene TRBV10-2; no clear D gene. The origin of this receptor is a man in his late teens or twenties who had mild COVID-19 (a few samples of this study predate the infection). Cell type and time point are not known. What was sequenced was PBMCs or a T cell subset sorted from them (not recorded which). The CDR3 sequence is CASSRQRAEAFF. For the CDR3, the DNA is TGCGCCAGCAGTCGACAACGAGCTGAAGCTTTCTTT.